This is a list of T cell receptor beta chains from one sample in a study of blood T cells in healthy people across ages. A single record per CDR3 protein comes from TCRdb applying MiXCR to the 5' RACE reads. The sample shows approximately 960,000 distinct CDR3 sequences, about 28% of them seen only once. The sample also formed part of further work on T cells of mothers and their children.

Sequenced input: blood. All receptors come from a woman aged 40 to 50 in good health. Both conserved end residues are part of each CDR3. The order of the fields is V gene, J gene, clone size, D gene, CDR3 DNA, CDR3 protein. D genes are given only for firm matches. Expanded clones are given a class, and other clones once, few, many or no size at all.

v_gene: TRBV30
j_gene: TRBJ1-2
abundance: many
d_gene: NA
CDR3nt: TGTGCCTGGAGTGTACAGGGCTCACACTATGGCTACACCTTC
CDR3aa: CAWSVQGSHYGYTF

v_gene: TRBV15
j_gene: TRBJ2-7
abundance: many
d_gene: TRBD1
CDR3nt: TGTGCCACCAGTCTTTGGACAGGACGCTACGAGCAGTACTTC
CDR3aa: CATSLWTGRYEQYF

v_gene: TRBV7-2
j_gene: TRBJ2-3
abundance: many
d_gene: NA
CDR3nt: TGTGCCAGCAGCTTAAAAGGAAGGGTCCCCACAGATACGCAGTATTTT
CDR3aa: CASSLKGRVPTDTQYF

v_gene: TRBV4-3
j_gene: TRBJ1-4
abundance: NA
d_gene: NA
CDR3nt: TGCGCCAGCAGTTCGGAGGGGAGAGGGTATGAAAAACGGTTTTTT
CDR3aa: CASSSEGRGYEKRFF

v_gene: TRBV20-1
j_gene: TRBJ1-1
abundance: few
d_gene: NA
CDR3nt: TGCAGTGCTAGGTCAGGCTCCCAAAACACTGAAGCTTTCTTT
CDR3aa: CSARSGSQNTEAFF

v_gene: TRBV9
j_gene: TRBJ1-1
abundance: few
d_gene: NA
CDR3nt: TGTGCCAGCAGCGTAGTGGGGGCCAGCACTGAAGCTTTCTTT
CDR3aa: CASSVVGASTEAFF

v_gene: TRBV2
j_gene: TRBJ1-2
abundance: NA
d_gene: NA
CDR3nt: TGTGCCAGCACTTGGGTCGTGGCTAACTATGGCTACACCTTC
CDR3aa: CASTWVVANYGYTF

v_gene: TRBV11-3
j_gene: TRBJ2-7
abundance: NA
d_gene: NA
CDR3nt: TGTGCCAGCAGCTTCGGAGAACAGAACTACGAGCAGTACTTC
CDR3aa: CASSFGEQNYEQYF

v_gene: TRBV20-1
j_gene: TRBJ2-4
abundance: few
d_gene: NA
CDR3nt: TGCAGTGCCCCAGCCGGGGTCTACATTCAGTACTTC
CDR3aa: CSAPAGVYIQYF

v_gene: TRBV29-1
j_gene: TRBJ2-1
abundance: NA
d_gene: NA
CDR3nt: TGCAGCGTTGAAGATCTCGGGGGCAATGAGCAGTTCTTC
CDR3aa: CSVEDLGGNEQFF

v_gene: TRBV6-5
j_gene: TRBJ1-1
abundance: many
d_gene: NA
CDR3nt: TGTGCCAGCAGTTACTCGAATCAGGGATACGGGAACACTGAAGCTTTCTTT
CDR3aa: CASSYSNQGYGNTEAFF

v_gene: TRBV10-3
j_gene: TRBJ1-6
abundance: few
d_gene: NA
CDR3nt: TGTGCCATCAGTGAAGGGAGCATGGATAATTCACCCCTCCACTTT
CDR3aa: CAISEGSMDNSPLHF

v_gene: TRBV7-2
j_gene: TRBJ2-7
abundance: NA
d_gene: NA
CDR3nt: TGTGCCAGCAGCTTGAACAGGATTACCTACGAGCAGTACTTC
CDR3aa: CASSLNRITYEQYF

v_gene: TRBV25-1
j_gene: TRBJ1-4
abundance: NA
d_gene: NA
CDR3nt: TGTGCCAGCAGTGAGGGATTCATAGAGGGAGGAAAACTGTTTTTT
CDR3aa: CASSEGFIEGGKLFF

v_gene: TRBV20-1
j_gene: TRBJ1-5
abundance: NA
d_gene: NA
CDR3nt: TGCAGTGTTCAGGACCCGAGGAACTATCAGCCCCAGCATTTT
CDR3aa: CSVQDPRNYQPQHF

v_gene: TRBV29-1
j_gene: TRBJ2-3
abundance: few
d_gene: NA
CDR3nt: TGCAGCGCGGGGCGGGACACAGATACGCAGTATTTT
CDR3aa: CSAGRDTDTQYF

v_gene: TRBV20-1
j_gene: TRBJ1-2
abundance: NA
d_gene: NA
CDR3nt: TGCAGTGCTAGACCTAAAAGGAGGGGGACTAACTGTGGCTACACCTTC
CDR3aa: CSARPKRRGTNCGYTF

v_gene: TRBV5-1
j_gene: TRBJ2-1
abundance: many
d_gene: NA
CDR3nt: TGCGCCAGCAGCTGGACTACAAATGAGCAGTTCTTC
CDR3aa: CASSWTTNEQFF

v_gene: TRBV9
j_gene: TRBJ2-7
abundance: NA
d_gene: NA
CDR3nt: TGTGCCAGCAGCCCAGAAGCGGACAGTAGCTCCTACGAGCAGTACTTC
CDR3aa: CASSPEADSSSYEQYF

v_gene: TRBV1
j_gene: TRBJ2-7
abundance: NA
d_gene: NA
CDR3nt: TGCACCAGCAGCCATATACCAAGACTAGCGGGGGCGAATGAGCAGTACTTC
CDR3aa: CTSSHIPRLAGANEQYF

v_gene: TRBV2
j_gene: TRBJ1-1
abundance: NA
d_gene: NA
CDR3nt: TGTGCCAGCAGTGAACTGAGGAACACTGAAGCTTTCTTT
CDR3aa: CASSELRNTEAFF

v_gene: TRBV6-1
j_gene: TRBJ2-3
abundance: NA
d_gene: TRBD2
CDR3nt: TGTGCCAGCAGTGAAGTGGCTAGCGGGGGGACCACAGATACGCAGTATTTT
CDR3aa: CASSEVASGGTTDTQYF

v_gene: TRBV5-1
j_gene: TRBJ2-5
abundance: few
d_gene: NA
CDR3nt: TGCGCCAGCAGCTTGGTAGGGGGGTCCTCCGCAGAGACCCAGTACTTC
CDR3aa: CASSLVGGSSAETQYF

v_gene: TRBV4-3
j_gene: TRBJ2-1
abundance: NA
d_gene: NA
CDR3nt: TGCGCCAGCAGCCAAGATTGGCGGGGGCCCCTGAATGAGCAGTTCTTC
CDR3aa: CASSQDWRGPLNEQFF

v_gene: TRBV9
j_gene: TRBJ2-1
abundance: many
d_gene: NA
CDR3nt: TGTGCCAGCAGCGTAGGAGATGAGCAGTTCTTC
CDR3aa: CASSVGDEQFF

v_gene: TRBV10-3
j_gene: TRBJ1-1
abundance: NA
d_gene: NA
CDR3nt: TGTGCCACCCAGGGACGGAGCATGAACACTGAAGCTTTCTTT
CDR3aa: CATQGRSMNTEAFF

v_gene: TRBV28
j_gene: TRBJ2-2
abundance: NA
d_gene: NA
CDR3nt: TGTGCCAGCAGTTTTTGGGTTAATATCTGGACCGCCGGGGAGCTGTTTTTT
CDR3aa: CASSFWVNIWTAGELFF

v_gene: TRBV7-9
j_gene: TRBJ2-7
abundance: NA
d_gene: NA
CDR3nt: TGTGCCAGCAGCTTAGGGGAGAACGGGAACGAGCAGTACTTC
CDR3aa: CASSLGENGNEQYF

v_gene: TRBV11-1
j_gene: TRBJ1-1
abundance: many
d_gene: NA
CDR3nt: TGTGCCAGCAGCCGTAGCGAGAACACTGAAGCTTTCTTT
CDR3aa: CASSRSENTEAFF

v_gene: TRBV3-1
j_gene: TRBJ2-7
abundance: NA
d_gene: TRBD2
CDR3nt: TGTGCCAGCAGCCAAGATGGGGCTAGCGGGGACGAGCAGTACTTC
CDR3aa: CASSQDGASGDEQYF

v_gene: TRBV20-1
j_gene: TRBJ2-1
abundance: NA
d_gene: TRBD2
CDR3nt: TGCAGTGCTAGAGAGCTAGCGGGGGGCCCTAGCTCCTACAATGAGCAGTTCTTC
CDR3aa: CSARELAGGPSSYNEQFF

v_gene: TRBV15
j_gene: TRBJ2-1
abundance: few
d_gene: TRBD2
CDR3nt: TGTGCCACCAGCAAACATAGCGGGGGGGCCTACAATGAGCGGTTCTTC
CDR3aa: CATSKHSGGAYNERFF

v_gene: TRBV2
j_gene: TRBJ2-7
abundance: NA
d_gene: TRBD1
CDR3nt: TGTGCCAGCAGAATAACGACAGGGGGGAGCTCCTACGAGCAGTACTTC
CDR3aa: CASRITTGGSSYEQYF

v_gene: TRBV7-3
j_gene: TRBJ2-4
abundance: NA
d_gene: NA
CDR3nt: TGTGCCAGCAGCGGGGGGTACATTCAGTACTTC
CDR3aa: CASSGGYIQYF

v_gene: TRBV4-1
j_gene: TRBJ2-3
abundance: NA
d_gene: NA
CDR3nt: TGCGCCAGCAGCCAAGTTCTTAACAGAGATAAAGGGACAGATACGCAGTATTTT
CDR3aa: CASSQVLNRDKGTDTQYF

v_gene: TRBV24-1
j_gene: TRBJ2-6
abundance: few
d_gene: TRBD2
CDR3nt: TGTGCCACCAGTGATCGTGTAGCGGGGGTGAGCTCTGGGGCCAACGTCCTGACTTTC
CDR3aa: CATSDRVAGVSSGANVLTF

v_gene: TRBV27
j_gene: TRBJ1-2
abundance: NA
d_gene: NA
CDR3nt: TGTGCCAGCAGTTTATCCCCGGGGTGGATCTACACCTTC
CDR3aa: CASSLSPGWIYTF

v_gene: TRBV4-3
j_gene: TRBJ2-2
abundance: NA
d_gene: NA
CDR3nt: TGCGCCAGCAGCCAAGATAAAGTTGGGTCCGGGGAGCTGTTTTTT
CDR3aa: CASSQDKVGSGELFF

v_gene: TRBV2
j_gene: TRBJ1-2
abundance: many
d_gene: TRBD1
CDR3nt: TGCGCCAGCAGCGGAGAGGGGGCTGGATATGGCTACACCTTC
CDR3aa: CASSGEGAGYGYTF

v_gene: TRBV2
j_gene: TRBJ1-3
abundance: few
d_gene: NA
CDR3nt: TGTGCCAGCAGTGAGAAGTCGGGCTCTGGAAACACCATATATTTT
CDR3aa: CASSEKSGSGNTIYF

v_gene: TRBV2
j_gene: TRBJ1-2
abundance: NA
d_gene: NA
CDR3nt: TGTGCCAGCCGGTGGCGGGGGTACTATGGCTACACCTTC
CDR3aa: CASRWRGYYGYTF

v_gene: TRBV5-1
j_gene: TRBJ2-1
abundance: NA
d_gene: TRBD1
CDR3nt: TGCGCCAGCAGCAAGGGACAGGGTAAGCTAAATGAGCAGTTCTTC
CDR3aa: CASSKGQGKLNEQFF

v_gene: TRBV12-3/TRBV12-4
j_gene: TRBJ1-2
abundance: NA
d_gene: NA
CDR3nt: TGTGCCAGCAGCAGGGGTGATGGGGGCTACACCTTC
CDR3aa: CASSRGDGGYTF

v_gene: TRBV6-5
j_gene: TRBJ2-7
abundance: NA
d_gene: NA
CDR3nt: TGTGCCAGCAGTCACCCTACTTCCTACAATGAGCAGTACTTC
CDR3aa: CASSHPTSYNEQYF

v_gene: TRBV7-9
j_gene: TRBJ2-3
abundance: few
d_gene: NA
CDR3nt: TGTGCCAGCAGCTCCTACAGGACCAGCACAGATACGCAGTATTTT
CDR3aa: CASSSYRTSTDTQYF

v_gene: TRBV7-2
j_gene: TRBJ2-7
abundance: many
d_gene: NA
CDR3nt: TGTGCCAGCAGACTAGGGGAGCACGAGCAGTACTTC
CDR3aa: CASRLGEHEQYF

v_gene: TRBV6-2/TRBV6-3
j_gene: TRBJ2-3
abundance: NA
d_gene: TRBD2
CDR3nt: TGTGCCAGCAGTTTGATCGGGGGGGCCGGAGATACGCAGTATTTT
CDR3aa: CASSLIGGAGDTQYF

v_gene: TRBV5-1
j_gene: TRBJ2-6
abundance: many
d_gene: NA
CDR3nt: TGCGCCAGCAGCCCGAGTAGCTCTGGGGCCAACGTCCTGACTTTC
CDR3aa: CASSPSSSGANVLTF

v_gene: TRBV20-1
j_gene: TRBJ2-1
abundance: many
d_gene: TRBD2
CDR3nt: TGCAGTGCGAGAGGACTAGCGGGGGGGCCGAGTGAGCAGTTCTTC
CDR3aa: CSARGLAGGPSEQFF

v_gene: TRBV2
j_gene: TRBJ2-5
abundance: few
d_gene: NA
CDR3nt: TGTGCCAGCAGTGAAGTGTTGGCCCGGGAGACCCAGTACTTC
CDR3aa: CASSEVLARETQYF

v_gene: TRBV6-2/TRBV6-3
j_gene: TRBJ2-1
abundance: many
d_gene: NA
CDR3nt: TGTGCCAGCCTTGGGGAGGGGGCGCGGAATGAGCAGTTCTTC
CDR3aa: CASLGEGARNEQFF